This T cell receptor (beta chain) was identified in a study of T cell responses to AZD1222 COVID-19 vaccine. Overall study findings and caveats: Possibly, clonal diversity was underestimated; donors were largely white British and included more females.

As for this clone: Its target is unknown.

V dropped 2 bases and J dropped 4 bases, with 6 bases sitting between them. CDR3 length equals 13 residues. CDR1 SGHTA and CDR2 FQGNSA come from the germline V gene. Generated by immunoSEQ multiplex PCR, the TCRdb table keeps only in-frame clones and is missing some. The profile shows roughly 150,000 clones, more than 70% of them singletons. The rearrangement uses TRBV7-2 and TRBJ2-1, with D possibly matching TRBD1 (5 bases). This material consisted of peripheral blood, taken on day 0 of AZD1222 vaccination. The clonotype originates from an adult in good health. Here the CDR3 DNA reads TGTGCCAGCAGCTTAAGGGGTTACAATGAGCAGTTCTTC. It codes for CASSLRGYNEQFF.